This T cell receptor beta chain originates from a study of T cell responses to AZD1222 COVID-19 vaccine. Only in-frame clones appear in the TCRdb table, and some are missing; sequencing was by immunoSEQ multiplex PCR. The sample carries 100,000 to 150,000 clones, about 87% recorded once. The ends were cut back, 3 bases at V and 0 bases at J, with 8 bases in the middle. Germline V gene lookup returns CDR1 SGHTA and CDR2 FQGTGA. There are 14 residues in the CDR3. This clonotype was obtained from an adult in good health. Sequenced material: peripheral blood, taken on day 0 of AZD1222 vaccination. V usage is TRBV7-3 and J usage is TRBJ1-2; D not certain. This chain's CDR3 is CASSLDRSNYGYTF. The CDR3 DNA reads as TGTGCCAGCAGCTTGGATCGCTCTAACTATGGCTACACCTTC.